This T cell receptor beta chain is drawn from a study of shared clonotypes between healthy human individuals. The overall study: Each donor contributed plates that comprised three CD4 naive, three CD4 memory, two CD8 naive and one CD8 memory.

Naive CD8 isolation took CD45RO-negative cells positively selected for CCR7 and excluded terminally differentiated effector memory CD45RA+ cells. Donors were healthy HIV-negative adults without recently reported acute infections or vaccinations. This CDR3 is built from 13 residues. Trimming took 10 bases from V and 5 from J, leaving 14 bases between them. Germline-derived CDR1 and CDR2 are MDHEN and SYDVKM. Assay execution took place at the deep level. Generated by immunoSEQ multiplex PCR, the TCRdb table keeps only in-frame clones and is missing some. Of 550,000 to 750,000 clones in the sample, 92% were seen once.

The receptor's source is a man aged 25 to 40 in good health. The J gene is TRBJ2-2, the V gene TRBV28, with D possibly matching TRBD2 (5 bases). The source material was naive CD8+ T cells sorted from blood. As DNA, the CDR3 is TGTGCCACGAGGGCAAAGGAGACCGGGGAGCTGTTTTTT. Protein: CATRAKETGELFF.